These 18 T cell receptor beta chains share one sample of origin, sequenced in a study of identical twins. TCRdb reprocessed the 5' RACE reads via MiXCR and lists one record per CDR3 protein. The sample shows around 490,000 distinct CDR3 sequences, approximately 14% of them seen only once. Separately, the same data were catalogued under a study of yellow fever vaccine responses in identical twins.

Sequenced sample: CD4+ T cells sorted from blood. All receptors derive from a young woman in good health.

The rearrangement uses TRBV18 and TRBJ1-6, with TRBD1 identical over 8 bases. CDR1 is KGHSH and CDR2 is LQKENI in the germline V gene. V was pared by 3 bases and J by 10 bases, with 5 bases of the junction left unmatched. The CDR3 runs 14 residues. Here the CDR3 DNA reads TGTGCCAGCTCACCCCAGGGGGCGAGATCACCCCTCCACTTT. This gives the protein CASSPQGARSPLHF.

The rearrangement uses TRBV28 and TRBJ2-1; D is unresolved. The CDR3 loop spans 11 amino acids. The germline V and J ends were trimmed by 6 bases and 5 bases, with 5 bases remaining between them. Germline CDR1 reads MDHEN; CDR2 reads SYDVKM. CDR3 protein: CASRQNNEQFF. The CDR3 DNA reads as TGTGCCAGCAGGCAGAACAATGAGCAGTTCTTC.

The table lists this clonotype with many counts. This sequence joins TRBV2 and TRBJ1-1; D uncertain. Germline V CDR1 and CDR2: SNHLY, FYNNEI. With 7 bases removed from V and 4 bases from J, the gap between germline ends came to 16 bases. The CDR3 spans 14 residues. DNA for the CDR3: TGTGCCAGCATTGAGACACGCCGAGGCACTGAAGCTTTCTTT. Its protein is CASIETRRGTEAFF.

The chain is built from TRBV20-1 and TRBJ2-1; 8 nucleotides line up with TRBD2. This CDR3 is built from 14 residues. The germline V gene encodes CDR1 DFQATT and CDR2 SNEGSKA (reference sequence). The J segment lost 3 bases and the V segment lost 1 base, leaving 2 bases of the junction unmatched. The CDR3 bases are TGCAGTGCTAGAGCGGGAGGGAACTACAATGAGCAGTTCTTC. Its translation is CSARAGGNYNEQFF.

This clonotype was observed many times. The chain combines TRBV5-1 with TRBJ1-1, with 9 positions matching TRBD1. After removal of 2 bases from V and 5 bases from J, the junction contained 7 bases not matched to a gene. This CDR3 spans 15 amino acids. Germline-derived CDR1 and CDR2 are SGHRS and YFSETQ. The CDR3 loop is CASSLNGQGWTEAFF. The DNA of the CDR3 is TGCGCCAGCAGCTTAAATGGACAGGGGTGGACTGAAGCTTTCTTT.

This clonotype was seen a few times. V is TRBV9 and J is TRBJ2-7, with 13 bases lining up with TRBD2. The V and J ends lost 0 bases and 5 bases, in that order; junction bases with no gene match: 11. Germline V CDR1 and CDR2: SGDLS, YYNGEE. The CDR3 sequence is 18 residues long. This chain's CDR3 is CASSVALLGGLAGDEQYF. CDR3 bases: TGTGCCAGCAGCGTAGCGTTGCTGGGAGGACTAGCGGGAGACGAGCAGTACTTC.

In its sample, this clonotype was seen a few times. The genes are TRBV7-9 and TRBJ1-6; no reliable D call. The CDR3 length is 13 residues. The germline V gene has CDR1 SEHNR and CDR2 FQNEAQ (reference sequence). The germline V and J ends were trimmed by 1 base and 10 bases, with 8 bases remaining between them. As DNA, the CDR3 is TGTGCCAGCAGCTTAGGGGTTTACTCACCCCTCCACTTT. Encoded protein: CASSLGVYSPLHF.

This clonotype was found many times. The chain has TRBV30 and TRBJ2-1; possible D gene TRBD2, 5 bases. CDR1 is GTSNPN, CDR2 SVGIG, per germline (reference sequence). The CDR3 is 11 residues long. The V end was cut by 3 bases, the J end by 6 bases, with 6 bases between. CDR3 in amino acids: CAWRAANEQFF. CDR3 bases: TGTGCCTGGAGAGCGGCCAATGAGCAGTTCTTC.

The chain has TRBV7-9 and TRBJ1-4; 7 bases agree with TRBD1. Germline values: CDR1 SEHNR, CDR2 FQNEAQ (reference sequence). The CDR3 totals 14 residues. The junction had 7 bases not matched to a gene; V was cut back by 5 bases and J by 7 bases. The DNA of the CDR3 is TGTGCCAGCAGCGGGAGGGACAGAGCTGAAAAACTGTTTTTT. It specifies CASSGRDRAEKLFF. The full variable domain, in which reference TRBV7-9 and TRBJ1-4 provide the parts outside the CDR3, is DTGVSQNPRHKITKRGQNVTFRCDPISEHNRLYWYRQTLGQGPEFLTYFQNEAQLEKSRLLSDRFSAERPKGSFSTLEIQRTEQGDSAMYLCASSGRDRAEKLFFGSGTQLSVL.

CDR3 in DNA: TGTGCCAGCAGATGGACAGGACAAGAGACCCAGTACTTC. Translated: CASRWTGQETQYF. The chain uses TRBV6-2 or TRBV6-3 and TRBJ2-5; 7 nucleotides match TRBD1. V dropped 6 bases and J dropped 2; count of bases not matched to a gene: 3. Germline values: CDR1 MNHEY, CDR2 SVGEGT. CDR3 length equals 13 residues.

This clonotype was counted a few times. The CDR3 spells CASSQRQGRETQYF. In DNA, the CDR3 is TGTGCCAGCAGCCAGCGACAGGGGAGGGAGACCCAGTACTTC. The V call is TRBV6-1, the J call TRBJ2-5, with TRBD1 matching 8 bases. The J segment lost 5 bases and the V segment lost 6 bases, leaving 8 bases of the junction unmatched. Germline V gives CDR1 MNHNS, CDR2 SASEGT. The CDR3 spans 14 residues.

The gene calls are TRBV6-5 and TRBJ2-7; a weak D match, TRBD1 (6 bases). Trimming left V 7 bases short and J 6 bases short, with 22 bases between. CDR3 length: 15 residues. The germline V gene encodes CDR1 MNHEY and CDR2 SVGAGI. CDR3 region: CASIKYSQGPSEQYF. The CDR3 bases are TGTGCCAGCATTAAATACTCCCAGGGGCCCAGCGAGCAGTACTTC.

The chain has TRBV29-1 and TRBJ2-1; 11 bases map to TRBD2. The trim removed 4 bases at V and 10 bases at J, leaving 3 bases unmatched. The length of the CDR3 is 12 residues. The V gene's germline CDR1 is SQVTM and CDR2 ANQGSEA. CDR3 nucleotides: TGCAGCGTTGCACTAGCGGGAGCGGAGCAGTTCTTC. This encodes CSVALAGAEQFF.

The CDR3 sequence is CASSPGVSGANVLTF. CDR3 nucleotide sequence: TGTGCCAGCTCACCGGGGGTCTCTGGGGCCAACGTCCTGACTTTC. This chain links TRBV18 with TRBJ2-6, with D perhaps being TRBD1 or TRBD2 (5 bases each). The V end was cut by 3 bases, the J end by 0 bases, with 6 bases between. Germline CDR1 reads KGHSH; CDR2 reads LQKENI. This CDR3 comprises 15 residues.

This chain connects TRBV5-5 to TRBJ1-6; possible D gene TRBD1, 6 bases. CDR1 and CDR2 (germline): SGHKS, YYEKEE (reference sequence). Trimming stripped 4 bases from V and 16 bases from J, with 24 bases between. The CDR3 consists of 15 residues. For the CDR3, the DNA is TGTGCCAGCAGCCGCTTGGGGGCCCCTCAAAAAAAGCTCCACTTT. Encoded protein: CASSRLGAPQKKLHF. Variable domain in full (rest from reference TRBV5-5 and TRBJ1-6): DAGVTQSPTHLIKTRGQQVTLRCSPISGHKSVSWYQQVLGQGPQFIFQYYEKEERGRGNFPDRFSARQFPNYSSELNVNALLLGDSALYLCASSRLGAPQKKLHFGNGTRLTVT.

This clonotype has just a few counts. The gene calls are TRBV4-1 and TRBJ2-3, with TRBD1 identical over 8 bases. Trimming cost V 1 base and J 4 bases; bases outside gene matches: 7. Looked up from germline, CDR1 is MGHRA and CDR2 is YSYEKL. This CDR3 has 16 residues. The CDR3 protein is CASSQGDRRVSDTQYF. CDR3 coding DNA: TGCGCCAGCAGCCAAGGGGACAGGAGGGTATCAGATACGCAGTATTTT.

CDR3 loop: CASSLDGRPPYNEQFF. In nucleotides, the CDR3 is TGTGCCAGCAGCTTAGATGGTAGACCCCCCTACAATGAGCAGTTCTTC. This chain links TRBV11-2 with TRBJ2-1; no firm D call. Germline CDR1 reads SGHAT; CDR2 reads FQNNGV. Trimming removed 0 bases at V and 2 bases at J, with 11 bases between. The CDR3 spans 16 residues.

As for this clonotype: One junction end does not reproduce the germline sequence, and a read error may be involved. The chain carries TRBV7-7 and TRBJ2-2; D is unresolved. This CDR3 spans 14 amino acids. CDR1 is SSHAT, CDR2 FNYEAQ, per germline (reference sequence). CDR3 nucleotides: TGTGCTAGCAGCCCACTTATAGAGGCCGGGGAGCTGTTTTTT. It is translated as CASSPLIEAGELFF.